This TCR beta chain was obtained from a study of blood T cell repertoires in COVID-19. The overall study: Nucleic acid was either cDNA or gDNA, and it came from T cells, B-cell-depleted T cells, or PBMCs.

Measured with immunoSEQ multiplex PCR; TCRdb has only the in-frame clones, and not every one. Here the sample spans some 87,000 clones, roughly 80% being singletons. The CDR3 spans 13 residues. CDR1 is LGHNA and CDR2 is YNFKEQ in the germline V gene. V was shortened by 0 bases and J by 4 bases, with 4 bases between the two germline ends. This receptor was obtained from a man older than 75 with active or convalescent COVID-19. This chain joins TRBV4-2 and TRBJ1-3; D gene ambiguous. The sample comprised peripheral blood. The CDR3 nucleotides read TGTGCCAGCAGCCAAGATAAAGGAAACACCATATATTTT. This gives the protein CASSQDKGNTIYF.